One sample yielded the 4 T cell receptor beta chains listed below, sequenced in a study of cytotoxic CD8 clonotypes in ibrutinib-treated CLL listed by TCRdb under 2021. Interpreted using the paper, the time point label stands for: 12 months on ibrutinib. Library method: the immunoSEQ multiplex PCR assay. Here the immuneACCESS table is served through TCRdb, limited to in-frame sequences with V and J called. Missing clones are a known gap in these copies; in checked studies unresolved V genes cover under half, and the rest lacks a known reason. The sample has 20,000 to 30,000 clones on record, over 55% of them singletons. Less than 60% of the sample lies in the top ten. This specimen consisted of PBMCs, obtained after 12 months of ibrutinib treatment. These receptors all stem from a human donor with chronic lymphocytic leukemia.

The V and J genes are TRBV19 and TRBJ2-3; no reliable D call. This CDR3 contains 15 residues. CDR1 and CDR2 from the germline V gene are LNHDA and SQIVND (reference sequence). The V and J ends lost 6 bases and 6 bases respectively, with 19 bases between them. CDR3 protein: CASSASRQPSDTQYF. The CDR3 DNA reads TGTGCCAGTAGCGCTTCCAGGCAACCTTCGGATACGCAGTATTTT. Full variable domain (missing parts from reference TRBV19 and TRBJ2-3): DGGITQSPKYLFRKEGQNVTLSCEQNLNHDAMYWYRQDPGQGLRLIYYSQIVNDFQKGDIAEGYSVSREKKESFPLTVTSAQKNPTAFYLCASSASRQPSDTQYFGPGTRLTVL.

Notes on this clone: Possible read error: a much larger clone is one base away. The rearrangement joins TRBV7-2 to TRBJ1-1; 9 bases are shared with TRBD1. V gave up 5 bases and J gave up 4 bases; unmatched junction bases: 2. The CDR3 loop spans 13 amino acids. In germline, CDR1 is SGHTA, CDR2 FQGNSA. DNA of the CDR3: TGTGCCAGCAGCCGACAGGGGGGCACTGAAGCTTTCTTT. Translation gives CASSRQGGTEAFF.

The rearrangement links TRBV11-2 to TRBJ1-3, with 7 bases fitting TRBD1. With 2 bases clipped from V and 9 bases from J, the junction kept 7 bases outside the gene matches. This CDR3 region has 14 residues. The germline V gene encodes CDR1 SGHAT and CDR2 FQNNGV. The CDR3 sequence is CASSLRDRRVTIYF. DNA for the CDR3: TGTGCCAGCAGCTTAAGGGACAGAAGGGTCACCATATATTTT. Complete variable domain (other parts from reference TRBV11-2 and TRBJ1-3): EAGVAQSPRYKIIEKRQSVAFWCNPISGHATLYWYQQILGQGPKLLIQFQNNGVVDDSQLPKDRFSAERLKGVDSTLKIQPAKLEDSAVYLCASSLRDRRVTIYFGEGSWLTVV.

This chain joins TRBV29-1 and TRBJ1-2, with D possibly matching TRBD1 (6 bases). Germline V gives CDR1 SQVTM, CDR2 ANQGSEA. The CDR3 extends over 13 amino acids. V was cut by 4 bases and J by 7 bases, with 16 bases left in between. This CDR3 is CSVVGGFMGGYTF. DNA for the CDR3: TGCAGCGTTGTCGGGGGCTTTATGGGTGGCTACACCTTC.